This T cell receptor beta chain was recorded in a study of CD8 T cells in ankylosing spondylitis. Study outcomes and limitations: Reportedly, significant enrichment of disease-linked clones occurred in matched ankylosing spondylitis synovial fluid. Typical of ankylosing spondylitis blood, it appeared, was a TCR beta motif of under 10 highly homologous variants.

It was by quantitative 5'-RACE with molecular barcodes that TCR beta libraries were made. From the 5' RACE reads, TCRdb called clonotypes with MiXCR, one entry per CDR3 protein. The repertoire includes 300,000 to 350,000 distinct CDR3 sequences, roughly 20% of them detected once, and about 3.7% sits in the top ten. This CDR3 contains 13 residues. Germline values: CDR1 KGHDR, CDR2 SFDVKD. The ends were cut back, 4 bases at V and 6 bases at J, with 9 bases in the middle. This clonotype has a handful of counts. Its cognate antigen is unknown. The chain joins TRBV24-1 to TRBJ2-1; TRBD2 is a possible D gene (5 bases). The receptor's source is a female donor with ankylosing spondylitis or in good health (not recorded which). The specimen sequenced was blood, either unsorted or a sorted T cell fraction (not recorded which). In DNA, the CDR3 is TGTGCCACCAGTGAACCTAGCCTCAATGAGCAGTTCTTC. Translation: CATSEPSLNEQFF.